The clone carrying this T cell receptor beta chain was observed a few times. Its specificity is unknown. These data belong to a study of cytomegalovirus exposure and HLA in healthy donors. Regarding the study as a whole: The classifier reportedly diagnosed cytomegalovirus status with high sensitivity and specificity. Productive rates of about 90% or about 30% were seen for most TCR beta V segments in an earlier analysis.

It was with 60 Vbeta and 13 Jbeta primers that the PCR ran. TCRdb's table, derived via immunoSEQ multiplex PCR, lists solely in-frame clones and lacks some. Among about 54,000 clones listed, roughly 84% were seen once. V lost 5 bases and J lost 2, with 6 bases in between. The CDR3 sequence is 13 residues long. CDR1 is SGHVS, CDR2 FQNEAQ, per germline. Sequences were obtained from PBMCs. The source of this sequence is a woman aged 18-29 years in good health and CMV-seronegative. The gene calls are TRBV7-8 and TRBJ2-2, with D uncertain. CDR3 in amino acids: CASSPVNTGELFF. CDR3 nucleotide sequence: TGTGCCAGCAGCCCCGTCAACACCGGGGAGCTGTTTTTT.